This T cell receptor beta chain was recorded in a study of CD8 T cells in Susac syndrome. CDR1 LNHDA and CDR2 SQIVND come from the germline V gene (reference sequence). V was trimmed by 6 bases and J by 3 bases, leaving 11 bases between them. The CDR3 runs to 13 residues. The authors reverse transcribed about 0.5 to 1 ug RNA with random hexamers. Each CDR3 protein is one row after TCRdb ran MiXCR on the immunoSEQ multiplex PCR reads. The sample lists about 47,000 distinct CDR3 sequences; over 90% were seen once. V and J are TRBV19 and TRBJ2-5; a possible D gene is TRBD1 (7 bases). Sequencing was carried out using CD8+ T cells from PBMCs. This TCR was sampled from a human donor in good health. Here the CDR3 reads CASRGGTEETQYF. As DNA, the CDR3 is TGTGCCAGTAGAGGGGGGACAGAAGAGACCCAGTACTTC. The complete variable domain, with remaining parts taken from reference TRBV19 and TRBJ2-5, reads DGGITQSPKYLFRKEGQNVTLSCEQNLNHDAMYWYRQDPGQGLRLIYYSQIVNDFQKGDIAEGYSVSREKKESFPLTVTSAQKNPTAFYLCASRGGTEETQYFGPGTRLLVL.